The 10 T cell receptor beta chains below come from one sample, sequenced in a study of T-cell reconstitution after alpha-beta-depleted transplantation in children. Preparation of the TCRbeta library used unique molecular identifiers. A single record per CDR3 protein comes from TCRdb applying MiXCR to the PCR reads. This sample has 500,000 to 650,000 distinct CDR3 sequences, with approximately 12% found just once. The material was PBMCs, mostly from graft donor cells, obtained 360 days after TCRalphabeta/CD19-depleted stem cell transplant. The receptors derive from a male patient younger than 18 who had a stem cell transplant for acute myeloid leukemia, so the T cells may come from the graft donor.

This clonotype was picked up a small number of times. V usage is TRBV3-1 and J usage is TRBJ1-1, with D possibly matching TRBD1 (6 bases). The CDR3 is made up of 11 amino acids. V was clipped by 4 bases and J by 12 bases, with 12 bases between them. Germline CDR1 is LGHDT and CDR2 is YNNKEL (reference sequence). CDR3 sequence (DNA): TGTGCCAGCAGCCTACCGGGACAAACTTTCTTT. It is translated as CASSLPGQTFF.

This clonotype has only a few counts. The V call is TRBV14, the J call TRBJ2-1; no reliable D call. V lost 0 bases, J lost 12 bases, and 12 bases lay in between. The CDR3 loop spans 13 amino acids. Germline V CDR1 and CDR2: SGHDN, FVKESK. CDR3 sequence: CASSQDTLLGQFF. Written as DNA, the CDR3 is TGTGCCAGCAGCCAAGATACCCTTTTGGGGCAGTTCTTC.

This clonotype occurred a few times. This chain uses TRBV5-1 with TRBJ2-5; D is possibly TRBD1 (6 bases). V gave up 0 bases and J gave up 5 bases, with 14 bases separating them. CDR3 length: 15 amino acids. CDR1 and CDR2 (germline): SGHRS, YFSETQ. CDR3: CASSLEQGSWETQYF. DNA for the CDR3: TGCGCCAGCAGCTTGGAACAGGGATCGTGGGAGACCCAGTACTTC.

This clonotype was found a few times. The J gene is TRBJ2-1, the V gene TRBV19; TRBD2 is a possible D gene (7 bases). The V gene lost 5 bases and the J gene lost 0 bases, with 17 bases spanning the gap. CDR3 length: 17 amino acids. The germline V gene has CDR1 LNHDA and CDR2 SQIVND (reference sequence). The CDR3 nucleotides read TGTGCCAGTAGTCCTAGAGGGGGGGTAAGCTCCTACAATGAGCAGTTCTTC. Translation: CASSPRGGVSSYNEQFF.

The CDR3, as DNA: TGCAGTGCTAGCACTAGAGGGGGGAGCGAGCAGTACTTC. Its translation: CSASTRGGSEQYF. This rearrangement joins TRBV20-1 to TRBJ2-7; perhaps D is TRBD1 or TRBD2 (6 bases each). The germline V gene encodes CDR1 DFQATT and CDR2 SNEGSKA (reference sequence). The germline V and J ends were trimmed by 3 bases and 6 bases, with 15 bases remaining between them. The CDR3 loop spans 13 amino acids.

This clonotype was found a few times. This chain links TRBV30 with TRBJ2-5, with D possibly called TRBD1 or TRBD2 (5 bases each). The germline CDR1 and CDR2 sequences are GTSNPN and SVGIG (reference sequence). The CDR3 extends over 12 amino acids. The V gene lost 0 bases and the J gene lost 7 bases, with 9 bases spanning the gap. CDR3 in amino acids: CAWSVGGGTQYF. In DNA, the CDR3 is TGTGCCTGGAGTGTGGGTGGGGGGACCCAGTACTTC.

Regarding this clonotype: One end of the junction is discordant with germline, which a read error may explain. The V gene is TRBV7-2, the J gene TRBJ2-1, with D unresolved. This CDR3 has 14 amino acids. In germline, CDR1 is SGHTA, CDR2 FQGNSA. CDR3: CASSQGKFLNERFF. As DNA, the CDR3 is TGTGCCAGCAGCCAAGGGAAGTTCTTGAATGAGCGGTTCTTC.

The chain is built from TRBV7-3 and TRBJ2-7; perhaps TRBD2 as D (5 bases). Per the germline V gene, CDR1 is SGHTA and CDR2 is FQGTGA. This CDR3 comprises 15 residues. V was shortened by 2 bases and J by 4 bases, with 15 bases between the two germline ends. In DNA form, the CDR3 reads TGTGCCAGCAGCTTATCGGGCCCCTCGGGGTACGAGCAGTACTTC. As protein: CASSLSGPSGYEQYF.

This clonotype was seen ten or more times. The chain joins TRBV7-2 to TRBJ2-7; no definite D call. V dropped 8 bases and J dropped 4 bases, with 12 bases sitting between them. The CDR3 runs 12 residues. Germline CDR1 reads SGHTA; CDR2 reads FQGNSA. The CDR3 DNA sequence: TGTGCCAGCTCACTGTCCTTATACGAGCAGTACTTC. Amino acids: CASSLSLYEQYF.

CDR3 loop: CASSRPRLAGHDTQYF. For the CDR3, the DNA is TGCGCCAGCAGCCGCCCTCGACTAGCGGGACACGATACGCAGTATTTT. The rearrangement links TRBV5-1 to TRBJ2-3; 11 bases are shared with TRBD2. V lost 4 bases and J lost 6; bases outside the gene matches: 10. The length of the CDR3 is 16 residues. Germline CDR1 is SGHRS and CDR2 is YFSETQ.